Listed below are T cell receptor beta chains from one sample, sequenced in a study of T-cell reconstitution after alpha-beta-depleted transplantation in children. TCRdb recomputed calls from the PCR reads with MiXCR, one row per CDR3 protein. The sample includes over 150,000 distinct CDR3 sequences, over 5.5% seen only once; the top ten take approximately 3%. Sequences were derived from PBMCs from the stem cell graft donor, sampled from the stem cell graft. Source of these receptors: a human donor who donated a stem cell graft to a child with Wiskott-Aldrich syndrome. The CDR3 runs from the conserved cysteine through the conserved F or W. The order of the fields is J gene, V gene, D gene, clone size, CDR3 length, CDR3 protein. D genes are given only for firm matches. The listing skips clone size in some rows; elsewhere it reads once, few, many or a size class.

TRBJ2-2,TRBV6-4,TRBD1,many,15,CASSALTGGTGELFF
TRBJ2-3,TRBV5-1,NA,many,13,CASKLEGTDTQYF
TRBJ1-5,TRBV6-2/TRBV6-3,NA,few,14,CASSIRQVNQPQHF
TRBJ2-2,TRBV29-1,TRBD1,few,16,CSVGLNLQGANGELFF
TRBJ2-6,TRBV5-1,NA,few,18,CASSLDSGVGSGANVLTF
TRBJ1-1,TRBV6-5,NA,many,15,CASQKIQGLNTEAFF
TRBJ2-1,TRBV20-1,NA,NA,13,CSLRESSYNEQFF
TRBJ1-3,TRBV20-1,NA,many,15,CSARDLRDAGNTIYF
TRBJ2-5,TRBV5-1,NA,many,13,CASSFWSQETQYF
TRBJ2-1,TRBV15,NA,many,16,CATSRGPLGHNNEQFF
TRBJ2-5,TRBV29-1,NA,many,11,CSVQGYETQYF
TRBJ1-1,TRBV20-1,NA,many,14,CSARDQVWNTEAFF
TRBJ2-7,TRBV5-1,NA,many,15,CASREGLQGNYEQYF
TRBJ2-7,TRBV5-1,NA,many,13,CASSLSANGEQYF
TRBJ2-2,TRBV2,NA,NA,16,CASSEVGSANTGELFF
TRBJ2-2,TRBV5-1,NA,many,18,CASSLSHTPAELSGELFF
TRBJ2-1,TRBV24-1,NA,once,12,CATSDFGSEQSF
TRBJ1-3,TRBV12-3/TRBV12-4,TRBD1,many,14,CASSPGGSGNTIYF
TRBJ2-2,TRBV20-1,TRBD2,many,19,CSVGKLSGTSGANTGELFF
TRBJ2-5,TRBV7-9,NA,many,14,CASSRFGGQETQYF
TRBJ1-5,TRBV19,NA,many,13,CASRGGGNQPQHF
TRBJ1-5,TRBV12-3/TRBV12-4,TRBD1,many,14,CASRRDRTNQPQHF
TRBJ1-4,TRBV5-1,NA,many,14,CASSLVGSWEKLFF
TRBJ2-3,TRBV24-1,NA,many,15,CATSDVGLSTDTQYF
TRBJ2-4,TRBV23-1,NA,NA,17,CASSLSREFLAKNIQYF
TRBJ1-2,TRBV2,NA,few,15,CASGGNNGGYYGYTF
TRBJ2-1,TRBV6-1,NA,many,14,CATSGQRKYNEQFF
TRBJ1-6,TRBV6-5,TRBD1,many,18,CASSTNRGHGSYNSPLHF
TRBJ2-1,TRBV5-1,NA,many,14,CASSLPRDNNEQFF
TRBJ2-2,TRBV5-6,NA,many,18,CASSAISKHLLGTGELFF
TRBJ2-3,TRBV12-3/TRBV12-4,NA,many,13,CASSLGQTDTQYF
TRBJ1-4,TRBV5-5,TRBD1,many,16,CASSLEPNTGDEKLFF
TRBJ1-5,TRBV19,NA,few,15,CASSIFGAGLQPQHF
TRBJ1-1,TRBV25-1,NA,few,15,CASSDTGKAYTEAFF
TRBJ2-5,TRBV20-1,NA,many,14,CSARGGSRQETQYF
TRBJ2-7,TRBV12-3/TRBV12-4,NA,many,14,CASSFKAYSYEQYF
TRBJ2-1,TRBV12-3/TRBV12-4,TRBD2,many,15,CATRLAGGSYNEQFF
TRBJ2-1,TRBV29-1,TRBD1,few,15,CSATVGTGGYNEQFF
TRBJ1-1,TRBV25-1,NA,NA,13,CASSVRGEPEAFF
TRBJ1-1,TRBV30,NA,many,12,CAWSKEDTEAFF
TRBJ1-5,TRBV6-5,NA,many,14,CASRLREHDQPQHF
TRBJ2-7,TRBV29-1,NA,many,13,CSVEVTEGYEQYF
TRBJ2-7,TRBV18,NA,few,13,CASSPEGYYEQYF
TRBJ2-7,TRBV7-2,NA,many,14,CASSLAGRLYEQYF